This T cell receptor beta chain was captured in a study of T cell changes during pregnancy in multiple sclerosis. Sequenced by immunoSEQ multiplex PCR; TCRdb stores in-frame clones only, minus some. The table has approximately 90,000 clones, around 94% seen once. The germline V gene encodes CDR1 LNHNV and CDR2 YYDKDF (reference sequence). This CDR3 spans 15 amino acids. The V end lost 0 bases, the J end lost 0 bases, and 6 bases lay between the germline ends. The gene calls are TRBV15 and TRBJ2-4; D gene ambiguous. The clonotype was recovered from a female donor with multiple sclerosis, enrolled in a pregnancy study. The source material was peripheral blood, sampled in the third trimester of pregnancy. This chain's CDR3 is CATSRERLAKNIQYF. The DNA of the CDR3 is TGTGCCACCAGCAGAGAGCGACTAGCCAAAAACATTCAGTACTTC.